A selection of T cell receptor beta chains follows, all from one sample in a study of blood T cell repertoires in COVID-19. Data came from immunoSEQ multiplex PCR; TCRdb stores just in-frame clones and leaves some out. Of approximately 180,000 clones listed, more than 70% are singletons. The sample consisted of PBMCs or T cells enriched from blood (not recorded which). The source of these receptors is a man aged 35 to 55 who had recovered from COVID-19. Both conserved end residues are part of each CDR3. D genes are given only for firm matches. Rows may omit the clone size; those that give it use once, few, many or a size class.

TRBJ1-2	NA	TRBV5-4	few	CASSGGYGYTF	TGTGCCAGCAGCGGGGGGTATGGCTACACCTTC
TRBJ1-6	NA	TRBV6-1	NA	CASSEVSGDSPLHF	TGTGCCAGCAGTGAAGTGTCGGGTGATTCACCCCTCCACTTT
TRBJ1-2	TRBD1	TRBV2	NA	CASIQTGAVGYTF	TGTGCCAGCATCCAGACAGGGGCAGTAGGCTACACCTTC
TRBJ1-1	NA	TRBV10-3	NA	CAVGSGVHTEAFF	TGTGCCGTCGGGAGTGGGGTCCACACTGAAGCTTTCTTT
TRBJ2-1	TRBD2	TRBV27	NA	CASSSRDYRPVGRANEQFF	TGTGCCAGCAGTTCCAGGGACTATCGGCCGGTAGGCAGGGCCAATGAGCAGTTCTTC
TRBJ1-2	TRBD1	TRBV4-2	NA	CASSPSDRYYGYTF	TGTGCCAGCAGCCCGTCGGACAGGTACTATGGCTACACCTTC
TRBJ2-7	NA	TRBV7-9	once	CASSISGLSYEQYF	TGTGCCAGCAGCATCTCGGGACTCTCCTACGAGCAGTACTTC
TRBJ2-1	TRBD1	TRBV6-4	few	CASSRQGEAYNEQFF	TGTGCCAGCAGCCGACAGGGCGAAGCCTACAATGAGCAGTTCTTC
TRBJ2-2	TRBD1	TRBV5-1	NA	CASSLRTGDTGELFF	TGCGCCAGCAGCTTGCGGACAGGGGACACCGGGGAGCTGTTTTTT
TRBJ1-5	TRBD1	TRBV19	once	CASSSGGGSNQPQHF	TGTGCCAGTAGTTCAGGGGGAGGAAGCAATCAGCCCCAGCATTTT
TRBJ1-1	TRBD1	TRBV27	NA	CASSSPGDRDAEAFF	TGTGCCAGCAGTTCGCCGGGAGACAGGGACGCTGAAGCTTTCTTT
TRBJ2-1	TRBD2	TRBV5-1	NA	CASSFNHPPRSGGYNEQFF	TGCGCCAGCAGCTTCAATCACCCTCCTAGGAGCGGGGGGTACAATGAGCAGTTCTTC
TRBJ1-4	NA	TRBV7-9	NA	CASQRAGGPATNEKLFF	TGTGCCAGTCAGCGGGCGGGGGGGCCTGCGACTAATGAAAAACTGTTTTTT
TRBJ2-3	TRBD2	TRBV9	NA	CASSVEAGGLDTQYF	TGTGCCAGCAGCGTAGAGGCGGGGGGGCTTGATACGCAGTATTTT
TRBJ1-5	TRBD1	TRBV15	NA	CATSRGLGDRIEEPQHF	TGTGCCACCAGCAGAGGGTTGGGGGACAGGATCGAGGAGCCCCAGCATTTT
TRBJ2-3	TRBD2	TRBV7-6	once	CASSYGAREGTQYF	TGTGCCAGCAGCTATGGAGCCAGGGAGGGTACGCAGTATTTT
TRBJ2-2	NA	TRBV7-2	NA	CASTIGTPGELFF	TGTGCCAGCACCATCGGGACTCCGGGGGAGCTGTTTTTT
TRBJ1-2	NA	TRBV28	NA	CASRVSYGYTF	TGTGCCAGCCGCGTTAGTTATGGCTACACCTTC
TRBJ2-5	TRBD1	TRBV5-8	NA	CASSLGQTGQRETQYF	TGTGCCAGCAGCTTGGGTCAGACAGGGCAAAGGGAGACCCAGTACTTC
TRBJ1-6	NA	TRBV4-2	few	CASSRPGAYNSPLHF	TGTGCCAGCAGCCGCCCAGGGGCTTATAATTCACCCCTCCACTTT
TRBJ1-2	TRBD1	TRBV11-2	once	CASSPRQGSVGGYTF	TGTGCCAGCAGCCCCAGACAGGGATCGGTCGGTGGCTACACCTTC
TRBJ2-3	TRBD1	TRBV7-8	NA	CASSLRDRPTDTQYF	TGTGCCAGCAGCCTCCGGGACAGGCCCACAGATACGCAGTATTTT
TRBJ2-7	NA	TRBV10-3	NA	CAISEPTAYEQYF	TGTGCCATCAGTGAGCCTACGGCCTACGAGCAGTACTTC
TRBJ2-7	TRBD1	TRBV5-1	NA	CASSLAEQGRQYF	TGCGCCAGCAGCTTGGCCGAACAGGGGAGGCAGTACTTC
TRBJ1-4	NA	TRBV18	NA	CASSSKQGAATNEKLFF	TGTGCCAGCTCATCGAAACAGGGAGCTGCAACTAATGAAAAACTGTTTTTT
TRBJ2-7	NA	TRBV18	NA	CASSQGRSSYEQYF	TGTGCCAGCTCACAGGGGCGAAGCTCCTACGAGCAGTACTTC
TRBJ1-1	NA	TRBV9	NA	CASSVLRVRPEAFF	TGTGCCAGCAGCGTATTGAGGGTACGACCTGAAGCTTTCTTT
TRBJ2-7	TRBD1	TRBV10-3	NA	CAISETLGQGRNEQYF	TGTGCCATCAGTGAGACCTTGGGACAGGGGAGAAACGAGCAGTACTTC
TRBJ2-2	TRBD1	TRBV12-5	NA	CASGLVAGTGAITGELFF	TGTGCTAGTGGTTTGGTGGCTGGGACAGGGGCGATCACCGGGGAGCTGTTTTTT
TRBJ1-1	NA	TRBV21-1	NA	CASSHQMEGGGTEAFF	TGTGCCAGCAGCCATCAGATGGAGGGAGGGGGGACTGAAGCTTTCTTT
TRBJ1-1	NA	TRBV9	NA	CASSVEEKSLQAFF	TGTGCCAGCAGCGTAGAAGAGAAATCGCTCCAAGCTTTCTTT
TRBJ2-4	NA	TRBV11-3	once	CASSPRQGNIQYF	TGTGCCAGCAGTCCGCGCCAGGGAAACATTCAGTACTTC
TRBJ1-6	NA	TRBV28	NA	CASSLKDWGWSPLHF	TGTGCCAGCAGTTTAAAGGATTGGGGCTGGTCACCCCTCCACTTT
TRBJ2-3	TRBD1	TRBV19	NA	CASTPTTGIPTDTQYF	TGTGCCAGTACCCCTACGACAGGGATCCCCACAGATACGCAGTATTTT
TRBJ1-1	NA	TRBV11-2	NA	CASSRTTEPLEAFF	TGTGCCAGCAGCCGTACAACGGAGCCCCTTGAAGCTTTCTTT
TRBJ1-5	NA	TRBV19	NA	CASSWGQGQSQHF	TGTGCCAGTAGTTGGGGCCAAGGACAGTCCCAGCATTTT
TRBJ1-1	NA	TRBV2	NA	CASIKEGLMNTEAFF	TGTGCCAGCATAAAGGAGGGCCTTATGAACACTGAAGCTTTCTTT
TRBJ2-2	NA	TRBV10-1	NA	CASSETWNGRWTGELFF	TGCGCCAGCAGTGAGACGTGGAACGGGAGATGGACCGGGGAGCTGTTTTTT
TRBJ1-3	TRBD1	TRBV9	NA	CASSPLGQGASRNTIYF	TGTGCCAGCAGCCCGTTGGGACAGGGGGCTTCCCGAAACACCATATATTTT
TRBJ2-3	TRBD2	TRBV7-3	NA	CASSLTGTSGGATDTQYF	TGTGCCAGCAGCTTAACTGGGACTAGCGGGGGGGCAACAGATACGCAGTATTTT
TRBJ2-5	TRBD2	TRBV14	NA	CASSQDHRTSLRETQYF	TGTGCCAGCAGCCAAGACCATCGGACTAGCCTCAGGGAGACCCAGTACTTC
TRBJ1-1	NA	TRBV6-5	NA	CASSYLVSGAKEAFF	TGTGCCAGCAGTTACCTTGTTTCTGGAGCAAAGGAAGCTTTCTTT
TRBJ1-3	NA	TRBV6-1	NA	CASSALRGSGNTIYF	TGTGCCAGCAGTGCCCTCAGGGGATCTGGAAACACCATATATTTT
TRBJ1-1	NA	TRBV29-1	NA	CSVEIMNTEAFF	TGCAGCGTTGAAATTATGAACACTGAAGCTTTCTTT
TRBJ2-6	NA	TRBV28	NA	CASSLFREGVTGANVLTF	TGTGCCAGCAGTTTGTTCAGGGAAGGAGTAACTGGGGCCAACGTCCTGACTTTC
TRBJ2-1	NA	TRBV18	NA	CASSPPGMEQFF	TGTGCCAGCTCACCTCCCGGGATGGAGCAGTTCTTC
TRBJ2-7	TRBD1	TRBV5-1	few	CASSLGTGGFGEQYF	TGCGCCAGCAGCTTGGGGACAGGGGGATTTGGCGAGCAGTACTTC
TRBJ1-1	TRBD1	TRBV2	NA	CASSRDRNTEAFF	TGTGCCAGCAGCAGGGACAGAAACACTGAAGCTTTCTTT
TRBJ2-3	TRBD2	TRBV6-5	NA	CASSQAGFTDTQYF	TGTGCCAGCAGCCAAGCGGGGTTCACAGATACGCAGTATTTT
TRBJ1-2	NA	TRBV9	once	CASSGPGSTNYGYTF	TGTGCCAGCAGCGGTCCAGGGTCCACTAACTATGGCTACACCTTC
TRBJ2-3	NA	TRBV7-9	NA	CASSSQEPRGTDTQYF	TGTGCCAGCAGCTCCCAAGAACCCCGGGGCACAGATACGCAGTATTTT
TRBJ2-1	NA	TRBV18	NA	CASSSPRRGLSYNEQFF	TGTGCCAGCTCATCGCCGAGGAGGGGGCTCTCCTACAATGAGCAGTTCTTC
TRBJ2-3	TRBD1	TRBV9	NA	CASSAMGQVGTDTQYF	TGTGCCAGCAGCGCTATGGGACAGGTAGGCACAGATACGCAGTATTTT